This TCR beta chain was sequenced in a study of T cells after yellow fever vaccination. Study-level background: SMART-Seq v4 Ultra Low Input served to prepare low-cell-number fractions. Study conclusions and caveats: Reappearance after the booster was seen for most primary-vaccination clones, at 95% to 97% CD4 and roughly 90% CD8. The secondary response was weaker but peaked faster, day 5 versus 15.

The CDR3 sequence is 17 residues long. The germline gives CDR1 DFQATT, CDR2 SNEGSKA (reference sequence). TCR cDNA, made by 5'RACE template switching, carried an added universal primer site and UMIs. TCRdb re-derived calls from the 5' RACE reads in MiXCR, one entry per CDR3 protein. The sample includes 70,000 or so distinct CDR3 sequences, 5% to 6.5% of them seen just once. As for this clonotype: No antigen is known for it. A read error is possible here, since a much larger clone lies one base away.

The chain uses TRBV20-1 and TRBJ2-6, with D maybe TRBD2 (7 bases). The sequenced sample was CD4+ T cells sorted from PBMCs, obtained roughly 14 days after the first yellow fever vaccination. This clonotype was sampled from a man between 18 and 35 years old who received the YFV17D yellow fever vaccine. The CDR3 bases are TGCTGTGTCAAAAGGGGGGGCCTTTTCTCTGGGGCCAACGTCCTGACTTTC. Translating gives CCVKRGGLFSGANVLTF.